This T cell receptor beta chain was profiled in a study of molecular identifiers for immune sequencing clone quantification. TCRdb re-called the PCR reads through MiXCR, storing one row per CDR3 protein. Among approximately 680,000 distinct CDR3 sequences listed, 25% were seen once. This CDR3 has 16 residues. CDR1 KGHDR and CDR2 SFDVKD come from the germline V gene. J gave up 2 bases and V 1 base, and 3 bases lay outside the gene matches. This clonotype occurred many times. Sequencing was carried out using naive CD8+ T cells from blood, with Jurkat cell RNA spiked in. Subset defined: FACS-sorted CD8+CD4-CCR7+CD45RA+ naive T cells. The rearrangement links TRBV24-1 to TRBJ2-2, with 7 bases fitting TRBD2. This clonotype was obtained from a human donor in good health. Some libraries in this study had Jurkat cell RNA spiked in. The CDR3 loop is CATSDLRGSNTGELFF. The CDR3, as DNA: TGTGCCACCAGTGATTTACGCGGGAGTAACACCGGGGAGCTGTTTTTT.